Listed here are 26 T cell receptor beta chains from one sample, sequenced in a study of glioma-infiltrating T cells after dendritic cell vaccination. Time point of the sample: after dendritic cell vaccination, including at tumor progression/relapse. The method was immunoSEQ multiplex PCR; TCRdb's version includes in-frame clones alone and lacks a portion of them. The sample lists over 55,000 clones, about 80% seen once, with 15% to 18% in the top ten. Sample: blood, taken after dendritic cell vaccination. The source is a human donor with glioblastoma.

The rearrangement uses TRBV11-2 and TRBJ1-2; no reliable D call. The germline V gene has CDR1 SGHAT and CDR2 FQNNGV. Trimming left V 1 base short and J 4 bases short, with 7 bases between. There are 13 residues in the CDR3. This CDR3 is CASSLVPSYGYTF. DNA for the CDR3: TGTGCCAGCAGCTTAGTTCCCAGCTATGGCTACACCTTC.

In its sample, this clone was seen once. The rearrangement joins TRBV7-9 to TRBJ1-5; 9 nucleotides match TRBD1. Germline-derived CDR1 and CDR2 are SEHNR and FQNEAQ (reference sequence). This CDR3 is built from 16 residues. V shed 4 bases, J shed 2 bases, and the junction held 6 bases outside the gene matches. Written as DNA, the CDR3 is TGTGCCAGCAGCTACGTGACAGGGGGAGGCAATCAGCCCCAGCATTTT. Translation gives CASSYVTGGGNQPQHF.

The chain carries TRBV6-1 and TRBJ1-1; 7 bases agree with TRBD1. The length of the CDR3 is 16 residues. Germline assignment: CDR1 MNHNS and CDR2 SASEGT. After removal of 3 bases from V and 5 bases from J, the junction contained 12 bases not matched to a gene. CDR3 amino acids: CASSDPIDRVYTEAFF. The CDR3 DNA reads TGTGCCAGCAGTGACCCCATAGACAGGGTGTATACTGAAGCTTTCTTT.

The chain couples TRBV9 to TRBJ1-4; D ambiguous. V lost 1 base and J lost 6, with 7 bases in between. This CDR3 region has 13 residues. Germline-derived CDR1 and CDR2 are SGDLS and YYNGEE. The CDR3 reads CASSVMADEKLFF. The CDR3 DNA sequence: TGTGCCAGCAGCGTAATGGCAGATGAAAAACTGTTTTTT.

V usage is TRBV10-1 and J usage is TRBJ2-7; 8 nucleotides match TRBD1. This CDR3 spans 17 amino acids. The V gene's germline CDR1 is WNHNN and CDR2 SYGVQD (reference sequence). V lost 0 bases, J lost 4 bases, and 11 bases stayed unmatched. CDR3 residues: CASSESGWTGIRYEQYF. The DNA of the CDR3 is TGCGCCAGCAGTGAGTCGGGGTGGACAGGGATTCGGTACGAGCAGTACTTC.

The CDR3 sequence: CASTESTGGAYGYTF. CDR3 DNA: TGCGCCAGCACTGAGAGTACAGGGGGCGCCTATGGCTACACCTTC. The chain joins TRBV5-1 to TRBJ1-2; 9 nucleotides line up with TRBD1. V lost 6 bases to trimming and J lost 4 bases; unmatched junction nucleotides: 10. Germline CDR1 SGHRS, CDR2 YFSETQ. The CDR3 covers 15 residues.

The chain combines TRBV19 with TRBJ2-7; a possible D gene is TRBD2 (7 bases). CDR1 and CDR2 (germline): LNHDA, SQIVND (reference sequence). V lost 8 bases, J lost 5 bases, and 22 bases lay in between. CDR3 size: 15 residues. The CDR3 coding sequence is TGTGCCAGTGTGGGACTTTCGGGGGGCCGAAACGAGCAGTACTTC. Residues: CASVGLSGGRNEQYF. Using reference TRBV19 and TRBJ2-7 for the parts outside the CDR3, the full variable domain is DGGITQSPKYLFRKEGQNVTLSCEQNLNHDAMYWYRQDPGQGLRLIYYSQIVNDFQKGDIAEGYSVSREKKESFPLTVTSAQKNPTAFYLCASVGLSGGRNEQYFGPGTRLTVT.

The chain employs TRBV2 and TRBJ1-1; D is undetermined. Germline assignment: CDR1 SNHLY and CDR2 FYNNEI. Trimming removed 6 bases from V and 1 base from J, with 6 bases in between. The CDR3 has 12 residues. In DNA form, the CDR3 reads TGTGCCAGCAGGCTAGAGAACACTGAAGCTTTCTTT. Translation: CASRLENTEAFF.

The V and J genes are TRBV7-6 and TRBJ1-2; perhaps TRBD1 as D (5 bases). Germline CDR1 reads SGHVS; CDR2 reads FNYEAQ. The length of the CDR3 is 16 residues. The germline V and J ends were trimmed by 5 bases and 8 bases, with 24 bases remaining between them. Here the CDR3 DNA reads TGTGCCAGCAGCGGTAGGGGTCAGTTTGGAAGTAGAGGCTACACCTTC. Translated: CASSGRGQFGSRGYTF.

The CDR3 region is CASSSTIYPTNTQYF. CDR3 bases: TGTGCCAGCAGCTCGACAATTTACCCCACCAATACGCAGTATTTT. The chain has TRBV5-4 and TRBJ2-3; D is unclear. V was trimmed by 3 bases and J by 7 bases, leaving 18 bases between them. Germline CDR1 is SGHNT and CDR2 is YYREEE (reference sequence). The length of the CDR3 is 15 residues. The whole variable domain, remainder taken from reference TRBV5-4 and TRBJ2-3, is ETGVTQSPTHLIKTRGQQVTLRCSSQSGHNTVSWYQQALGQGPQFIFQYYREEENGRGNFPPRFSGLQFPNYSSELNVNALELDDSALYLCASSSTIYPTNTQYFGPGTRLTVL.

This rearrangement joins TRBV2 to TRBJ2-1; 15 nucleotides align to TRBD2. Looked up from germline, CDR1 is SNHLY and CDR2 is FYNNEI. The V and J ends lost 6 bases and 7 bases, in that order; junction bases with no gene match: 7. The CDR3 is made up of 16 amino acids. CDR3 coding DNA: TGTGCCAGCAGGCCCGGACTAGCGGGGGGGCGGAATGAGCAGTTCTTC. Protein sequence: CASRPGLAGGRNEQFF. The whole variable domain, filled in from reference TRBV2 and TRBJ2-1, reads EPEVTQTPSHQVTQMGQEVILRCVPISNHLYFYWYRQILGQKVEFLVSFYNNEISEKSEIFDDQFSVERPDGSNFTLKIRSTKLEDSAMYFCASRPGLAGGRNEQFFGPGTRLTVL.

This chain links TRBV15 with TRBJ1-1; TRBD1 matches at 8 bases. CDR1 is LNHNV, CDR2 YYDKDF, per germline (reference sequence). The CDR3 totals 14 residues. J gave up 8 bases and V 0 bases, and 5 bases lay outside the gene matches. The CDR3 coding sequence is TGTGCCACCAGCAGAGATCCGGCAGGGGGCGAAGCTTTCTTT. Translating gives CATSRDPAGGEAFF.

This chain uses TRBV11-3 with TRBJ2-3, with no clear D. Trimming took 4 bases from V and 3 from J, leaving 2 bases between them. Germline-derived CDR1 and CDR2 are SGHNT and YENEEA. The CDR3 spans 11 residues. DNA of the CDR3: TGTGCCAGCAGCTCGACAGATACGCAGTATTTT. Residues: CASSSTDTQYF.

Remarks on this clone: An end of the junction differs from the germline gene, which may be a read error. Here the CDR3 DNA reads TGTGCCAGCAGTTTAGGCGGGGTTTCCTACGAGCAGCACTTC. It codes for CASSLGGVSYEQHF. The genes are TRBV27 and TRBJ2-7; D might be TRBD2 (6 bases). This CDR3 region has 14 residues. Germline CDR1 reads MNHEY; CDR2 reads SMNVEV (reference sequence).

The chain joins TRBV4-1 to TRBJ2-5; D ambiguous. The CDR3 spans 13 residues. Trimming pared 3 bases from V and 5 bases from J, leaving 10 bases between. Looked up from germline, CDR1 is MGHRA and CDR2 is YSYEKL. The CDR3: CASSQSYPETQYF. The CDR3 nucleotides read TGCGCCAGCAGCCAGAGCTATCCGGAGACCCAGTACTTC.

In DNA, the CDR3 is TGCAGCGTCCTCAGGGCGGGAGTGGCTAACTATGGCTACACCTTC. This sequence encodes CSVLRAGVANYGYTF. The chain joins TRBV29-1 to TRBJ1-2; a possible D gene is TRBD1 (5 bases). This CDR3 has 15 residues. CDR1 SQVTM and CDR2 ANQGSEA come from the germline V gene. Trimming took 6 bases from V and 0 from J, leaving 17 bases between them.

The chain couples TRBV2 to TRBJ2-5; tentatively, D is TRBD1 (5 bases). This CDR3 is 14 amino acids long. Deletions cut 1 base from V and 5 bases from J, with 11 bases between. Germline-derived CDR1 and CDR2 are SNHLY and FYNNEI. DNA of the CDR3: TGTGCCAGCAGTGAAGTCATAGGGGTGGAGACCCAGTACTTC. The encoded protein is CASSEVIGVETQYF. Full variable domain (remainder filled in from reference TRBV2 and TRBJ2-5): EPEVTQTPSHQVTQMGQEVILRCVPISNHLYFYWYRQILGQKVEFLVSFYNNEISEKSEIFDDQFSVERPDGSNFTLKIRSTKLEDSAMYFCASSEVIGVETQYFGPGTRLLVL.

The gene calls are TRBV29-1 and TRBJ1-2, with no clear D. Deletions cut 3 bases from V and 0 bases from J, with 2 bases between. The CDR3 runs to 11 residues. CDR1 is SQVTM, CDR2 ANQGSEA, per germline. CDR3 loop: CSVDTNYGYTF. The CDR3, as DNA: TGCAGCGTTGACACTAACTATGGCTACACCTTC.

The chain recombines TRBV4-2 with TRBJ2-1; D might be TRBD1 (5 bases). The CDR3 runs to 17 residues. V was clipped by 5 bases and J by 5 bases, with 22 bases between them. CDR1 and CDR2 from the germline V gene are LGHNA and YNFKEQ. The CDR3 region is CASSLALGRASDNEQFF. CDR3 DNA: TGTGCCAGCAGCTTAGCACTCGGCAGGGCTTCGGACAATGAGCAGTTCTTC.

This chain uses TRBV4-2 with TRBJ2-5; 11 nucleotides line up with TRBD2. V dropped 1 base and J dropped 4; count of bases not matched to a gene: 17. CDR1 LGHNA and CDR2 YNFKEQ come from the germline V gene. The CDR3 is 20 amino acids. CDR3 loop: CASSQGGLSTASGGTETQYF. The CDR3 nucleotides are TGTGCCAGCAGCCAAGGAGGCCTCAGTACCGCTAGCGGGGGGACAGAGACCCAGTACTTC.

This chain uses TRBV5-1 with TRBJ1-1; a weak D match, TRBD1 (5 bases). V was cut by 2 bases and J by 6 bases, with 17 bases left in between. The CDR3 extends over 15 amino acids. Germline-derived CDR1 and CDR2 are SGHRS and YFSETQ. DNA for the CDR3: TGCGCCAGCAGCTTTAGAGGTCGCAGGGTCGCTGAAGCTTTCTTT. Translation gives CASSFRGRRVAEAFF.

The J gene is TRBJ2-1, the V gene TRBV27; a possible D gene is TRBD2 (7 bases). Germline V CDR1 and CDR2: MNHEY, SMNVEV (reference sequence). The V end lost 10 bases, the J end lost 0 bases, and 13 bases lay between the germline ends. The CDR3 consists of 14 residues. The CDR3 sequence is CATSRGGSYNEQFF. CDR3 coding DNA: TGTGCCACTTCGAGGGGGGGCTCCTACAATGAGCAGTTCTTC.

This sequence joins TRBV9 and TRBJ2-3; a weak D match, TRBD2 (7 bases). Looked up from germline, CDR1 is SGDLS and CDR2 is YYNGEE. CDR3 length: 16 amino acids. V lost 4 bases, J lost 6 bases, and 21 bases lay in between. CDR3 sequence: CASSSVEGGPGDTQYF. As DNA, the CDR3 is TGTGCCAGCAGCTCAGTGGAGGGGGGGCCGGGGGATACGCAGTATTTT.

The CDR3 is CAWTERNNEQFF. CDR3 sequence (DNA): TGTGCCTGGACCGAGCGAAACAATGAGCAGTTCTTC. This rearrangement joins TRBV30 to TRBJ2-1; unclear D gene. The germline V and J ends were trimmed by 4 bases and 5 bases, with 9 bases remaining between them. Looked up from germline, CDR1 is GTSNPN and CDR2 is SVGIG (reference sequence). The CDR3 covers 12 residues.

Only a few counts were recorded for this clone. V gene TRBV10-3 combines with J gene TRBJ1-5; no clear D. CDR3 length equals 13 residues. Germline V CDR1 and CDR2: ENHRY, SYGVKD. Trimming removed 10 bases from V and 1 base from J, with 11 bases in between. The CDR3 reads CATLSESNQPQHF. The CDR3, as DNA: TGTGCCACCCTGTCGGAGAGCAATCAGCCCCAGCATTTT.

This chain connects TRBV4-1 to TRBJ1-2; D remains unclear. V gave up 4 bases and J gave up 5 bases, with 8 bases separating them. This CDR3 is 12 amino acids long. In germline, CDR1 is MGHRA, CDR2 YSYEKL. CDR3 coding DNA: TGCGCCAGCAGCCGTCAGGATTATGGCTACACCTTC. This encodes CASSRQDYGYTF.